Shown below are 5 T cell receptor beta chains from a single sample sequenced in a study of control samples from healthy donors and cancer patients. Measured with immunoSEQ multiplex PCR; TCRdb has only the in-frame clones, and not every one. This table holds over 15,000 clones, about 89% found once. Sequencing used PBMCs. The receptors originated from a man aged 60 to 75 with head and neck cancer.

This chain links TRBV4-1 with TRBJ1-3, with D uncertain. V dropped 4 bases and J dropped 4 bases, with 8 bases sitting between them. Germline values: CDR1 MGHRA, CDR2 YSYEKL. The CDR3 has 13 residues. The CDR3 loop reads CASSLQAGNTIYF. The DNA of the CDR3 is TGCGCCAGCAGCCTCCAGGCAGGAAACACCATATATTTT.

The chain combines TRBV3-1 (or the pseudogene TRBV3-2) with TRBJ2-3; D remains ambiguous. From germline, CDR1 is LGHDT and CDR2 YNNKEL (reference sequence). The CDR3 has 13 residues. V was shortened by 7 bases and J by 1 base, with 9 bases between the two germline ends. The CDR3 DNA reads TGTGCCAGCACGGACCGAGGCACAGATACGCAGTATTTT. Amino acids: CASTDRGTDTQYF.

The rearrangement links TRBV27 to TRBJ2-1; D is perhaps TRBD2 (7 bases). V shed 5 bases and J shed 7 bases, with 18 bases lying between them. The CDR3 has 15 amino acids. In germline, CDR1 is MNHEY, CDR2 SMNVEV (reference sequence). The CDR3 DNA reads TGTGCCAGCAGTCGGGGTTGGGGGGGGCAAAATGAGCAGTTCTTC. Its translation: CASSRGWGGQNEQFF.

This chain joins TRBV6-1 and TRBJ1-6, with D perhaps TRBD1 (6 bases). This CDR3 has 16 amino acids. The germline CDR1 and CDR2 sequences are MNHNS and SASEGT. V dropped 1 base and J dropped 5 bases, with 12 bases sitting between them. The DNA for the CDR3 is TGTGCCAGCAGTGAAGTCTATGGACAGAATAATTCACCCCTCCACTTT. Protein sequence: CASSEVYGQNNSPLHF.

The chain has TRBV6-4 and TRBJ2-1; D possibly corresponds to TRBD1 (5 bases). The CDR3 loop spans 14 amino acids. CDR1 and CDR2 (germline): MRHNA, SNTAGT. V lost 6 bases and J lost 9, with 18 bases in between. Here the CDR3 DNA reads TGTGCCAGCAGCAAGACCTATCCCCAGGGTGAGCAGTTCTTC. As protein: CASSKTYPQGEQFF.